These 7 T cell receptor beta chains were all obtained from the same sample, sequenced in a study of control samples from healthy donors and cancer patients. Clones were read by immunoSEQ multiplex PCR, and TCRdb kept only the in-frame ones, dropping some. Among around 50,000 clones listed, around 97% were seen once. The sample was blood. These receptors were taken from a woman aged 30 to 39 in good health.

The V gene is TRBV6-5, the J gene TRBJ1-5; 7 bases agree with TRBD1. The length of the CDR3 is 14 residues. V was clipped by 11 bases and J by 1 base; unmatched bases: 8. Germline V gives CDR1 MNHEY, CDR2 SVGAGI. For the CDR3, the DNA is TGTGCCGTGCGCGCAGGGGGGAGCAATCAGCCCCAGCATTTT. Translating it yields CAVRAGGSNQPQHF.

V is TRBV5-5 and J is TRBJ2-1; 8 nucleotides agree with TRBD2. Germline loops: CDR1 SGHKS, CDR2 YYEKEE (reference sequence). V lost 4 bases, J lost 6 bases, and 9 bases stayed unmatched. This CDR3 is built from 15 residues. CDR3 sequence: CASSGRGLAPNEQFF. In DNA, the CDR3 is TGTGCCAGCAGCGGACGAGGACTAGCCCCCAATGAGCAGTTCTTC.

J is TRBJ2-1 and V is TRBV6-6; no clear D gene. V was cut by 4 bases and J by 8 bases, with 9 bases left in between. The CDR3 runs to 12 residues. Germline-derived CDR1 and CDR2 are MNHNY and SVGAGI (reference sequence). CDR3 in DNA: TGTGCCAGCAGTTTCGACATCTATGAGCAGTTCTTC. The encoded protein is CASSFDIYEQFF.

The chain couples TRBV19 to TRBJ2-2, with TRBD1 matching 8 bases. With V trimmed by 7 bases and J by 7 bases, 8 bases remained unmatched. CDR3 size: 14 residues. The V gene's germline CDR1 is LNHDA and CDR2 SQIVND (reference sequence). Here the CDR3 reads CASIPTGVIGELFF. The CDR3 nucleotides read TGTGCCAGTATACCGACAGGGGTTATCGGGGAGCTGTTTTTT. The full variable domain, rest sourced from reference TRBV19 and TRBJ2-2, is DGGITQSPKYLFRKEGQNVTLSCEQNLNHDAMYWYRQDPGQGLRLIYYSQIVNDFQKGDIAEGYSVSREKKESFPLTVTSAQKNPTAFYLCASIPTGVIGELFFGEGSRLTVL.

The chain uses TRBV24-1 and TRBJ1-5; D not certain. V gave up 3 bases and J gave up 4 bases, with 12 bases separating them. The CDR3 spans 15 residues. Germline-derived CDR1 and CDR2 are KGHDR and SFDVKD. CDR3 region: CATSDAAGWNQPQHF. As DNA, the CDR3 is TGTGCCACCAGTGATGCTGCCGGATGGAATCAGCCCCAGCATTTT.

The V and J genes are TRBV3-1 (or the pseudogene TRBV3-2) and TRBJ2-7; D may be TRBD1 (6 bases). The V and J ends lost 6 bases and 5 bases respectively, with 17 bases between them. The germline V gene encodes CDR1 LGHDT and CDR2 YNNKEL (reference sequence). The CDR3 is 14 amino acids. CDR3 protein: CASRPQGRYDEQYF. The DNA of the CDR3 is TGTGCCAGCAGACCACAGGGTAGGTACGACGAGCAGTACTTC.

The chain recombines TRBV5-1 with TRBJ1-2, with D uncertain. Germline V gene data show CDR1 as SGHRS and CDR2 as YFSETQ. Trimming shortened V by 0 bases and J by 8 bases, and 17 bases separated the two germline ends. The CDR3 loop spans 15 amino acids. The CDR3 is CASSLEAGVQKGYTF. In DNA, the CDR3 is TGCGCCAGCAGCTTGGAGGCAGGAGTGCAGAAAGGCTACACCTTC.